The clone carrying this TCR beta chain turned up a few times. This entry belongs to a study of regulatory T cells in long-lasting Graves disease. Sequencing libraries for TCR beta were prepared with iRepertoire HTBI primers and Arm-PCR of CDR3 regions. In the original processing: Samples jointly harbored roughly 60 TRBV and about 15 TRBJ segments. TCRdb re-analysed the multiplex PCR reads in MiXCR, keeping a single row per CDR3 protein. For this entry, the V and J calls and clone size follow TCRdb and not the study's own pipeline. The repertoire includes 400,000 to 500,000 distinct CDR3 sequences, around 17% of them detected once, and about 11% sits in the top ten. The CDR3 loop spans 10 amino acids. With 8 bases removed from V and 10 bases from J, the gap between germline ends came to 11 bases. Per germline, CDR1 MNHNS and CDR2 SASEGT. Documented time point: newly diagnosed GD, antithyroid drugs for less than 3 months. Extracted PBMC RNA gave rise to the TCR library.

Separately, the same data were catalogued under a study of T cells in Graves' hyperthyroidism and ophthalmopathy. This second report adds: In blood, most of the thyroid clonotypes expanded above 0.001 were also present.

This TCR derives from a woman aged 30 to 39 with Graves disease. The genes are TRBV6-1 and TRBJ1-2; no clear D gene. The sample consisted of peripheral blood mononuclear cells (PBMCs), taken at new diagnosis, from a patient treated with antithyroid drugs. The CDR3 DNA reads TGTGCCAGCTCGCTGGAGGACTACACCTTC. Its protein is CASSLEDYTF.